One sample yielded the 20 T cell receptor beta chains listed below, sequenced in a study of T cell responses to AZD1222 COVID-19 vaccine. TCRdb keeps only in-frame clones here, not all; method: immunoSEQ multiplex PCR. This sample has 130,000 to 150,000 clones, with 88% found just once. The source material was peripheral blood, sampled on day 0 of AZD1222 vaccination. The receptor source for this set is an adult in good health.

The J gene is TRBJ2-7, the V gene TRBV6-6, with D possibly being TRBD1 (6 bases). Trimming took off 5 bases at V and 4 bases at J, with 18 bases between the two ends. From germline, CDR1 is MNHNY and CDR2 SVGAGI (reference sequence). The CDR3 extends over 15 amino acids. The CDR3 DNA is TGTGCCAGCAGTGGACAAACAGGGATTGGATACGAGCAGTACTTC. It specifies CASSGQTGIGYEQYF.

The V call is TRBV19, the J call TRBJ2-7; D not certain. Per the germline V gene, CDR1 is LNHDA and CDR2 is SQIVND (reference sequence). Trimming took 6 bases from V and 4 from J, leaving 13 bases between them. This CDR3 region has 13 residues. CDR3 in DNA: TGTGCCAGTAGGGCTTCGGCCCTATACGAGCAGTACTTC. Protein sequence: CASRASALYEQYF.

This clone was seen once. The chain combines TRBV28 with TRBJ1-1, with D possibly TRBD1 on 6 matching bases. V was clipped by 5 bases and J by 1 base, with 11 bases between them. The CDR3 is 14 amino acids. Per the germline V gene, CDR1 is MDHEN and CDR2 is SYDVKM. CDR3: CASSPGTSNTEAFF. The DNA for the CDR3 is TGTGCCAGCAGTCCCGGGACATCGAACACTGAAGCTTTCTTT.

The V call is TRBV7-2, the J call TRBJ2-3; 9 bases are shared with TRBD2. This CDR3 spans 16 amino acids. V dropped 2 bases and J dropped 2; count of bases not matched to a gene: 5. Germline CDR1 is SGHTA and CDR2 is FQGNSA. CDR3 bases: TGTGCCAGCAGCTTATGGGCGGGGGGGAACACAGATACGCAGTATTTT. It is translated as CASSLWAGGNTDTQYF.

The chain employs TRBV2 and TRBJ1-5; TRBD1 is a possible D gene (6 bases). The CDR3 is 16 residues long. The germline CDR1 and CDR2 sequences are SNHLY and FYNNEI. V lost 7 bases, J lost 3 bases, and 19 bases lay in between. Written as DNA, the CDR3 is TGTGCCAGCACCCCGACAGGAGATACACCCAATCAGCCCCAGCATTTT. Residues: CASTPTGDTPNQPQHF.

The chain employs TRBV6-4 and TRBJ1-6; no clear D gene. V lost 7 bases to trimming and J lost 0 bases, with 7 bases between them. Germline CDR1 MRHNA, CDR2 SNTAGT. The CDR3 length is 14 residues. The CDR3 region has the DNA TGTGCCAGCATTCAGAGCTCCTATAATTCACCCCTCCACTTT. Protein sequence: CASIQSSYNSPLHF.

This chain links TRBV3-1 (or the pseudogene TRBV3-2) with TRBJ2-1; D is possibly TRBD2 (6 bases). The CDR3 length is 16 residues. CDR1 and CDR2 from the germline V gene are LGHDT and YNNKEL (reference sequence). Trimming left V 1 base short and J 0 bases short, with 10 bases between. Written as DNA, the CDR3 is TGTGCCAGCAGCCAAGTGGTGGGACTCTCCTACAATGAGCAGTTCTTC. It yields the protein CASSQVVGLSYNEQFF.

In this sample, this clone turned up a few times. The chain is built from TRBV7-2 and TRBJ2-2; the D gene is possibly TRBD1 (6 bases). V lost 0 bases and J lost 10, with 27 bases in between. The CDR3 loop spans 19 amino acids. Per germline, CDR1 SGHTA and CDR2 FQGNSA. CDR3 nucleotide sequence: TGTGCCAGCAGCTTAGCGTTCTTGGGGGCCCCGGGGCGGCAAAAGGAGCTGTTTTTT. The encoded protein is CASSLAFLGAPGRQKELFF.

The chain has TRBV15 and TRBJ1-6; no clear D. The germline CDR1 and CDR2 sequences are LNHNV and YYDKDF (reference sequence). Trimming took off 5 bases at V and 7 bases at J, with 12 bases between the two ends. This CDR3 has 14 residues. The CDR3 reads CATSLQERNSPLHF. The CDR3 DNA is TGTGCCACCAGCTTGCAGGAGCGGAATTCACCCCTCCACTTT.

This clone was observed a handful of times. The chain recombines TRBV27 with TRBJ2-5; TRBD1 matches at 10 bases. V lost 3 bases to trimming and J lost 3 bases; unmatched junction nucleotides: 4. Germline CDR1 reads MNHEY; CDR2 reads SMNVEV (reference sequence). CDR3 size: 15 residues. Here the CDR3 reads CASSFQTGGEETQYF. The CDR3 DNA reads as TGTGCCAGCAGTTTCCAGACAGGGGGCGAAGAGACCCAGTACTTC.

The chain links TRBV10-3 to TRBJ1-6, with TRBD1 identical over 7 bases. The CDR3 covers 17 residues. Germline assignment: CDR1 ENHRY and CDR2 SYGVKD. The V and J ends lost 0 bases and 7 bases, in that order; junction bases with no gene match: 9. The CDR3 nucleotides are TGTGCCATCAGTGAGTCTAGGGGGCGAGTGGGGAATTCACCCCTCCACTTT. This codes for CAISESRGRVGNSPLHF.

This sequence joins TRBV9 and TRBJ1-2; 8 nucleotides line up with TRBD1. V lost 0 bases and J lost 7; bases outside the gene matches: 2. This CDR3 comprises 13 residues. Germline values: CDR1 SGDLS, CDR2 YYNGEE. In DNA form, the CDR3 reads TGTGCCAGCAGCGTAGGAACAGGGGGTGGCTACACCTTC. The encoded protein is CASSVGTGGGYTF.

CDR3 sequence (DNA): TGTGCCAGCAGCGCCGCCGCTGGGACCAATCAGCCCCAGCATTTT. Translation gives CASSAAAGTNQPQHF. The chain recombines TRBV9 with TRBJ1-5; D possibly corresponds to TRBD1 (5 bases). The CDR3 is 15 residues long. Trimming took 3 bases from V and 3 from J, leaving 13 bases between them. Germline lookup yields CDR1 SGDLS and CDR2 YYNGEE.

The CDR3 DNA is TGTGCCAGCGAGGGACAGGGGAGAACTGAAGCTTTCTTT. Translated: CASEGQGRTEAFF. The rearrangement links TRBV5-8 to TRBJ1-1; 10 nucleotides line up with TRBD1. Germline CDR1 is SGHTS and CDR2 is YDEGEE. V lost 7 bases, J lost 5 bases, and 5 bases stayed unmatched. The CDR3 contains 13 residues.

This sequence joins TRBV20-1 and TRBJ1-4; D is uncertain. The germline CDR1 and CDR2 sequences are DFQATT and SNEGSKA (reference sequence). This CDR3 contains 11 residues. The V end lost 3 bases, the J end lost 7 bases, and 6 bases lay between the germline ends. CDR3: CSASPGEKLFF. The CDR3, as DNA: TGCAGTGCTAGTCCAGGTGAAAAACTGTTTTTT.

This clone was observed a few times. The chain recombines TRBV19 with TRBJ2-1, with D possibly being TRBD1 or TRBD2 (6 bases each). CDR1 and CDR2 from the germline V gene are LNHDA and SQIVND (reference sequence). With 2 bases removed from V and 13 bases from J, the gap between germline ends came to 24 bases. The CDR3 totals 16 residues. The CDR3 coding sequence is TGTGCCAGTAGTATAAGGGGGGTGGAGGGTCAGGGATTCCAGTTCTTC. Encoded protein: CASSIRGVEGQGFQFF.

The chain combines TRBV5-4 with TRBJ2-1; D call uncertain. Germline V lookup: CDR1 SGHNT, CDR2 YYREEE (reference sequence). Trimming pared 1 base from V and 1 base from J, leaving 6 bases between. The CDR3 loop spans 14 amino acids. The CDR3 reads CASSLSRSYNEQFF. The DNA for the CDR3 is TGTGCCAGCAGCTTGAGCAGGTCCTACAATGAGCAGTTCTTC.

The V call is TRBV20-1, the J call TRBJ2-7; D may be TRBD1 or TRBD2 (5 bases each). V was trimmed by 3 bases and J by 3 bases, leaving 24 bases between them. This CDR3 is built from 17 residues. Germline lookup yields CDR1 DFQATT and CDR2 SNEGSKA (reference sequence). CDR3 DNA sequence: TGCAGTGCTAGTCTACGAGACCGGGGCACTCAAGACTACGAGCAGTACTTC. It specifies CSASLRDRGTQDYEQYF.

V is TRBV24-1 and J is TRBJ1-2, with TRBD1 as a possible D gene (6 bases). V lost 4 bases and J 4 bases, leaving 15 bases between the germline ends. The germline V gene encodes CDR1 KGHDR and CDR2 SFDVKD. The CDR3 length is 15 residues. CDR3 bases: TGTGCCACCAGTGACCCCTCGACAGGCACCTATGGCTACACCTTC. Translated, it gives CATSDPSTGTYGYTF.

V and J are TRBV7-2 and TRBJ2-1; 10 nucleotides agree with TRBD2. The CDR3 is 17 amino acids. Trimming at V came to 1 base and at J to 0 bases, leaving 3 bases not matched to a gene. CDR1 and CDR2 (germline): SGHTA, FQGNSA. The CDR3 reads CASSLVAGGNSYNEQFF. CDR3 nucleotide sequence: TGTGCCAGCAGCTTAGTAGCGGGGGGTAACTCCTACAATGAGCAGTTCTTC.